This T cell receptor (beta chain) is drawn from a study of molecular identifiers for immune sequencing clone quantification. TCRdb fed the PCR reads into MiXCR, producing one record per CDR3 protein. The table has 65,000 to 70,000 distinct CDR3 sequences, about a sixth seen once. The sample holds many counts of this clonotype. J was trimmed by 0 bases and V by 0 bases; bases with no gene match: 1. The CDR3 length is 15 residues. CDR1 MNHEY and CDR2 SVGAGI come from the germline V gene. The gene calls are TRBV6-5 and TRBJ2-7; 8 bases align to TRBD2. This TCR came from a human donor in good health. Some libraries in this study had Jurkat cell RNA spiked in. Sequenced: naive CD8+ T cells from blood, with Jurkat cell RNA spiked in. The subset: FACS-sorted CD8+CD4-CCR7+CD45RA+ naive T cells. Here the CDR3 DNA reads TGTGCCAGCAGTTACTCAACTAGCGGCTCCTACGAGCAGTACTTC. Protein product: CASSYSTSGSYEQYF.